The subject of this entry is one TCR beta chain. Sequencing was performed with immunoSEQ multiplex PCR; in TCRdb, only in-frame clones are kept and a portion is missing. The data contain some 150,000 clones, around 88% of them singletons. V gave up 5 bases and J gave up 11 bases; unmatched junction bases: 10. CDR1 and CDR2 from the germline V gene are SGDLS and YYNGEE. This CDR3 comprises 13 residues. This sample is drawn from a study of cytomegalovirus exposure and HLA in healthy donors. This receptor was obtained from a man aged 18 to 30 in good health and CMV-seropositive. Sequencing was carried out using PBMCs. This chain uses TRBV9 with TRBJ2-3, with TRBD1 matching 8 bases. CDR3 bases: TGTGCCAGCAGTGCGGGGACAGGCTCGGGGCAGTATTTT. Translation: CASSAGTGSGQYF.